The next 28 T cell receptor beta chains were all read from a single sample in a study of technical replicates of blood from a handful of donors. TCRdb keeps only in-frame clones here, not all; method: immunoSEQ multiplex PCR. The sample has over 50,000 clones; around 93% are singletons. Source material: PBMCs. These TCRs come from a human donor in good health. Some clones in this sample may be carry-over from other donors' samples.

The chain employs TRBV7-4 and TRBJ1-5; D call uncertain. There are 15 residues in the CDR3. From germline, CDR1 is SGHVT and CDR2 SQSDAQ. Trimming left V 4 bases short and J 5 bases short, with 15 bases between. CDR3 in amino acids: CASSCSAGPDQPQHF. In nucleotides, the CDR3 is TGTGCCAGCAGCTGCTCGGCAGGCCCCGATCAGCCCCAGCATTTT.

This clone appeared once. The CDR3 coding sequence is TGTGCCAGCAGCCGCGGGACGAGCAATGAGCAGTTCTTC. Its translation is CASSRGTSNEQFF. The chain carries TRBV5-6 and TRBJ2-1, with D possibly matching TRBD2 (6 bases). Trimming cost V 4 bases and J 6 bases, with 11 bases left between them. The CDR3 spans 13 residues. Per germline, CDR1 SGHDT and CDR2 YYEEEE.

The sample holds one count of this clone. CDR3: CASSGPGQGATQHF. DNA of the CDR3: TGTGCCAGCAGTGGACCGGGACAGGGGGCTACCCAGCATTTT. This chain connects TRBV2 to TRBJ1-5, with 12 bases that match TRBD1. This CDR3 region has 14 residues. Germline CDR1 SNHLY, CDR2 FYNNEI. V gave up 4 bases and J gave up 11 bases; unmatched junction bases: 6.

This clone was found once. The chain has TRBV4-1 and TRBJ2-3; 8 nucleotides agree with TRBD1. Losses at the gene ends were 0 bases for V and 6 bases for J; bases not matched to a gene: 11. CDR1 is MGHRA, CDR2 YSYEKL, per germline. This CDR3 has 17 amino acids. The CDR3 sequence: CASSQDWERNRGDTQYF. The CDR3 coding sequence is TGCGCCAGCAGCCAAGATTGGGAGCGTAACAGGGGGGATACGCAGTATTTT.

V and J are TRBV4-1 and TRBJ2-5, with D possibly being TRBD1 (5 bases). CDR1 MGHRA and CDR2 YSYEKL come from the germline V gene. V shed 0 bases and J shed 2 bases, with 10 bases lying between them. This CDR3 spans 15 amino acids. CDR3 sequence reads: CASSQDGKGQETQYF. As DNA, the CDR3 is TGCGCCAGCAGCCAAGATGGGAAGGGGCAAGAGACCCAGTACTTC.

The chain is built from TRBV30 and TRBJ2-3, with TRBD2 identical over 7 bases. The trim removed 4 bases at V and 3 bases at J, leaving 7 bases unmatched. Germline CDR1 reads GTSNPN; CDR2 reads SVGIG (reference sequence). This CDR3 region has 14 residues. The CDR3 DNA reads TGTGCCTGGAAACGCGGGAGAGGTACAGATACGCAGTATTTT. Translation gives CAWKRGRGTDTQYF.

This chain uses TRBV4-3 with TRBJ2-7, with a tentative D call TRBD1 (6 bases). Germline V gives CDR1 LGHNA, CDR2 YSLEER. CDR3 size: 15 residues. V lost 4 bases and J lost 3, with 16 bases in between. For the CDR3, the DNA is TGCGCCAGCAGCCCCGCATATTCACAGGGCTACGAGCAGTACTTC. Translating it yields CASSPAYSQGYEQYF.

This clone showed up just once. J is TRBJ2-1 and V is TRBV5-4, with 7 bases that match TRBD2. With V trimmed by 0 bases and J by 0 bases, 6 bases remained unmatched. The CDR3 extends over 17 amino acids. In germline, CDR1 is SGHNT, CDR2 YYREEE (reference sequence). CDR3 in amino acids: CASSLGGGPYSYNEQFF. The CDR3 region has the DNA TGTGCCAGCAGCTTGGGGGGAGGGCCTTACTCCTACAATGAGCAGTTCTTC.

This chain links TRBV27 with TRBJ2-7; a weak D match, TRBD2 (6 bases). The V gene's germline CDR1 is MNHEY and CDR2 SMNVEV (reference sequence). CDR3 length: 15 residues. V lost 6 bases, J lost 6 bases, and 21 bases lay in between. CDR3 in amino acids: CASSHTGAPRGEQYF. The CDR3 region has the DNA TGTGCCAGCAGCCACACCGGGGCCCCGCGGGGCGAGCAGTACTTC.

The CDR3 loop is CSVGGGGNQPQHF. In DNA, the CDR3 is TGCAGCGTTGGCGGGGGGGGCAATCAGCCCCAGCATTTT. This rearrangement joins TRBV29-1 to TRBJ1-5; a possible D gene is TRBD1 (5 bases). Germline loops: CDR1 SQVTM, CDR2 ANQGSEA. V was pared by 4 bases and J by 2 bases, with 9 bases between. This CDR3 is built from 13 residues.

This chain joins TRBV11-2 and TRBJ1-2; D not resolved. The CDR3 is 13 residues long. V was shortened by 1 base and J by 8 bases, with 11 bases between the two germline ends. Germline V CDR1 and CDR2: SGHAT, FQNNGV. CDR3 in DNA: TGTGCCAGCAGCTTAGGGGCCGTATCCGGCTACACCTTC. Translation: CASSLGAVSGYTF.

In nucleotides, the CDR3 is TGTGCCAGCAGTTTTTCACAGGGGGCGCGCACAGATACGCAGTATTTT. Translation gives CASSFSQGARTDTQYF. V and J are TRBV27 and TRBJ2-3, with 9 bases matching TRBD1. The CDR3 contains 16 residues. The junction had 5 bases not matched to a gene; V was cut back by 3 bases and J by 1 base. The germline V gene has CDR1 MNHEY and CDR2 SMNVEV (reference sequence).

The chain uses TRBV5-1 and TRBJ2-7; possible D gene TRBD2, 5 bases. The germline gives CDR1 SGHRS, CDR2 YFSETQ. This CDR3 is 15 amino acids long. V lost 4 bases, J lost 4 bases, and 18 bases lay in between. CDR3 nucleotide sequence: TGCGCCAGCAGCCCGCCGGGGTCATTGGGTTACGAGCAGTACTTC. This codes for CASSPPGSLGYEQYF.

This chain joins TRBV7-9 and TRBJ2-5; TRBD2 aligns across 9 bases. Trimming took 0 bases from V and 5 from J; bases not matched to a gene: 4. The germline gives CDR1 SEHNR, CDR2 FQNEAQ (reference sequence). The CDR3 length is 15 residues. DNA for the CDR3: TGTGCCAGCAGCTTAGCTGCTAGCGGGGTTGAGACCCAGTACTTC. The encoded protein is CASSLAASGVETQYF.

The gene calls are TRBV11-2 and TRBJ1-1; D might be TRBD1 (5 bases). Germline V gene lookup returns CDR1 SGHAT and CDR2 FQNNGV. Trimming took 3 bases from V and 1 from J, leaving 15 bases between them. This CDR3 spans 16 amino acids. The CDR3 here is CASSFNLGGTNTEAFF. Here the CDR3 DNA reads TGTGCCAGCAGCTTTAATTTGGGGGGTACGAACACTGAAGCTTTCTTT.

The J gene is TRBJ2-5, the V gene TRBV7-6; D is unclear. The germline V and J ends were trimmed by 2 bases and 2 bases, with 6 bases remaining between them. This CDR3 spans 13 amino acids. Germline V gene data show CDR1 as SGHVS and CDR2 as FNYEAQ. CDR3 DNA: TGTGCCAGCAGCTTATCGTATCAAGAGACCCAGTACTTC. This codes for CASSLSYQETQYF.

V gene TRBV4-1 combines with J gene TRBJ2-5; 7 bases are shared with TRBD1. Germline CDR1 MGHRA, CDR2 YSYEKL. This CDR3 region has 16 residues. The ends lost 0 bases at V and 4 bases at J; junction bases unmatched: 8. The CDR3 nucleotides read TGCGCCAGCAGCCAAGATGGGTTATACAGGGGAGAGACCCAGTACTTC. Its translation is CASSQDGLYRGETQYF.

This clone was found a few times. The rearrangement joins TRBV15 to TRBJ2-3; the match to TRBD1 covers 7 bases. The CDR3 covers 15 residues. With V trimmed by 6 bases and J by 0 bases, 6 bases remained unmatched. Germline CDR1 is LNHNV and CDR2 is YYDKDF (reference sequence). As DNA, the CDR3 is TGTGCCACCAGTGAGACCAGGGGGAGCACAGATACGCAGTATTTT. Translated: CATSETRGSTDTQYF.

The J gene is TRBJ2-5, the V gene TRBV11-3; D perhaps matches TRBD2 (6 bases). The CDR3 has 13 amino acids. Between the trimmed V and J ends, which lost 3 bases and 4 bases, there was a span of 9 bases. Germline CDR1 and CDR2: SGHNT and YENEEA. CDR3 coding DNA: TGTGCCAGCAGCTTGGGGGGAGTAGAGACCCAGTACTTC. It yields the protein CASSLGGVETQYF.

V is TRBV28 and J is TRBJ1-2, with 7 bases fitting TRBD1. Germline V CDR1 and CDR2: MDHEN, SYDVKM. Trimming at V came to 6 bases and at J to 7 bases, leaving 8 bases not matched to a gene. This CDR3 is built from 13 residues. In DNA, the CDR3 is TGTGCCAGCAGCAACAGGGGCACGGGTGGCTACACCTTC. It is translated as CASSNRGTGGYTF.

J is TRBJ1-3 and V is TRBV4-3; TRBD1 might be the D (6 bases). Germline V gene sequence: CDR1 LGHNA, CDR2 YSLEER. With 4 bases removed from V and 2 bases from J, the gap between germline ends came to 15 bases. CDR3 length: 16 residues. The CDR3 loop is CASSRERRGPGNTIYF. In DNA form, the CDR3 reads TGCGCCAGCAGCCGTGAGCGCAGGGGCCCTGGAAACACCATATATTTT.

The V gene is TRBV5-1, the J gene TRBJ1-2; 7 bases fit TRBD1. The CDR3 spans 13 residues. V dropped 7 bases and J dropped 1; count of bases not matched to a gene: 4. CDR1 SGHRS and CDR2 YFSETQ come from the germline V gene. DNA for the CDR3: TGCGCCAGCGGACAGGCGAATAACTATGGCTACACCTTC. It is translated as CASGQANNYGYTF.

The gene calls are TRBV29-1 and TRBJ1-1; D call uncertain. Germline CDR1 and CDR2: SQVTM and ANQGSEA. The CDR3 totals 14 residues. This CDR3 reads CSSRTNPGSTEAFF. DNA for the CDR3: TGCAGTTCGAGGACGAACCCGGGGAGCACTGAAGCTTTCTTT.

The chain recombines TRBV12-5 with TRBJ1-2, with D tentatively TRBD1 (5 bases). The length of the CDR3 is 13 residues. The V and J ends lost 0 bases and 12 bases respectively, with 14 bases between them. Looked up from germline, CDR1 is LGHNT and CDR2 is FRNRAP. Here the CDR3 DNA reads TGTGCTAGTGGTTTGGTACACGGGGGGAGGGACACCTTC. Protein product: CASGLVHGGRDTF.

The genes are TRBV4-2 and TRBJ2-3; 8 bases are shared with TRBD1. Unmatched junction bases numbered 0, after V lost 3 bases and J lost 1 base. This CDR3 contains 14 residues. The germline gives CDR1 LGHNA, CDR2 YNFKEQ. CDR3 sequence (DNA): TGTGCCAGCAGCCAGGACAGGGGCACAGATACGCAGTATTTT. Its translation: CASSQDRGTDTQYF.

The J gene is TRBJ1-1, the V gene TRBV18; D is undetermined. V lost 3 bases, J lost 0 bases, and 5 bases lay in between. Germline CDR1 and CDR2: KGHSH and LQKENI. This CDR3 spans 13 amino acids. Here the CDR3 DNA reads TGTGCCAGCTCACCTCCGGTGAACACTGAAGCTTTCTTT. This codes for CASSPPVNTEAFF. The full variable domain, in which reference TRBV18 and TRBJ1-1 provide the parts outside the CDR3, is NAGVMQNPRHLVRRRGQEARLRCSPMKGHSHVYWYRQLPEEGLKFMVYLQKENIIDESGMPKERFSAEFPKEGPSILRIQQVVRGDSAAYFCASSPPVNTEAFFGQGTRLTVV.

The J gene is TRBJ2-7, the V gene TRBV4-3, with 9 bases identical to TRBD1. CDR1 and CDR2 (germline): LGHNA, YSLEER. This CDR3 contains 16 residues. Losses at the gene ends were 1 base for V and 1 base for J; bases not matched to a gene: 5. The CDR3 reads CASSQVSGTGSYEQYF. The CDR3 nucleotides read TGCGCCAGCAGCCAAGTTTCCGGGACAGGGTCCTACGAGCAGTACTTC.

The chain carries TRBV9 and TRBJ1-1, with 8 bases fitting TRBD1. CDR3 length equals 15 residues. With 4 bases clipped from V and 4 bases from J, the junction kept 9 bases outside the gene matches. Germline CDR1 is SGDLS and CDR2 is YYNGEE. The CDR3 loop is CASSLGQGGRTEAFF. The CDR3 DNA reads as TGTGCCAGCAGCCTAGGACAGGGAGGACGCACTGAAGCTTTCTTT. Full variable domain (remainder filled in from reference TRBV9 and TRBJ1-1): DSGVTQTPKHLITATGQRVTLRCSPRSGDLSVYWYQQSLDQGLQFLIQYYNGEERAKGNILERFSAQQFPDLHSELNLSSLELGDSALYFCASSLGQGGRTEAFFGQGTRLTVV.